These 18 T cell receptor beta chains were sequenced from one sample in a study of cytomegalovirus exposure and HLA in healthy donors (TCRdb year 2017). To prepare the library, the immunoSEQ multiplex PCR assay was applied. The multiplex PCR relied on a mix of 60 forward primers for TCR Vbeta segments and 13 reverse primers for TCR Jbeta segments. TCRdb retrieved this table from immuneACCESS and kept in-frame rearrangements only. Not all clones are present; in checked studies, unresolved V genes account for under half, and no reason is known for the remainder. This sample comprises 120,000 to 150,000 clones, roughly 90% of them detected only once. Together, the top ten hold around 0.54% of the sample. Input material: PBMCs. These receptors were taken from a woman in her 40s in good health and CMV-seronegative.

This clone was seen only once. The chain links TRBV7-9 to TRBJ2-6, with D tentatively TRBD1 (6 bases). The CDR3 has 16 residues. Trimming removed 5 bases from V and 0 bases from J, with 11 bases in between. Germline assignment: CDR1 SEHNR and CDR2 FQNEAQ (reference sequence). DNA for the CDR3: TGTGCCAGCAGCATACAGGGCCTCTCTGGGGCCAACGTCCTGACTTTC. Its translation: CASSIQGLSGANVLTF.

The chain uses TRBV9 and TRBJ2-2; possibly TRBD1 for D (5 bases). V lost 3 bases, J lost 6 bases, and 12 bases lay in between. Germline V gene sequence: CDR1 SGDLS, CDR2 YYNGEE. The CDR3 is 14 residues long. Written as DNA, the CDR3 is TGTGCCAGCAGCGAGTCACAGGTACCCGGGGAGCTGTTTTTT. The encoded protein is CASSESQVPGELFF.

The chain joins TRBV7-6 to TRBJ2-5, with D tentatively TRBD1 (5 bases). The ends were cut back, 2 bases at V and 0 bases at J, with 7 bases in the middle. The CDR3 sequence is 14 residues long. The V gene's germline CDR1 is SGHVS and CDR2 FNYEAQ. CDR3 in DNA: TGTGCCAGCAGCTTACCGACAGACCAAGAGACCCAGTACTTC. Protein product: CASSLPTDQETQYF.

This chain links TRBV6-5 with TRBJ2-7; D gene unclear. V was cut by 4 bases and J by 7 bases, with 8 bases left in between. This CDR3 contains 11 residues. Germline V gene data show CDR1 as MNHEY and CDR2 as SVGAGI. The CDR3 sequence: CASSLREEQYF. The CDR3, as DNA: TGTGCCAGCAGTTTGCGTGAGGAGCAGTACTTC.

The chain is built from TRBV5-1 and TRBJ1-2; 9 nucleotides match TRBD1. Germline V gene data show CDR1 as SGHRS and CDR2 as YFSETQ. V gave up 4 bases and J gave up 4 bases; unmatched junction bases: 11. CDR3 length: 16 residues. CDR3 residues: CASSGGDRGFGYGYTF. In DNA form, the CDR3 reads TGCGCCAGCAGCGGCGGCGACAGGGGGTTCGGCTATGGCTACACCTTC.

This chain's CDR3 is CSVEDPDRGTSNEKLFF. CDR3 in DNA: TGCAGCGTTGAAGATCCGGACAGGGGGACGTCTAATGAAAAACTGTTTTTT. The rearrangement links TRBV29-1 to TRBJ1-4; 10 bases are a match to TRBD1. Trimming cost V 0 bases and J 3 bases; bases outside gene matches: 7. The CDR3 is made up of 17 amino acids. The germline CDR1 and CDR2 sequences are SQVTM and ANQGSEA.

The chain combines TRBV9 with TRBJ2-3; D is unclear. The CDR3 is 14 amino acids. The V end was cut by 3 bases, the J end by 4 bases, with 12 bases between. Germline V lookup: CDR1 SGDLS, CDR2 YYNGEE. In DNA form, the CDR3 reads TGTGCCAGCAGCGGTCTAGTTTCCCCAGATACGCAGTATTTT. This encodes CASSGLVSPDTQYF.

The rearrangement joins TRBV5-1 to TRBJ1-1, with TRBD1 matching over 8 bases. V lost 3 bases and J lost 0; bases outside the gene matches: 7. The CDR3 is made up of 16 amino acids. Germline CDR1 reads SGHRS; CDR2 reads YFSETQ. DNA of the CDR3: TGCGCCAGCAGCTATGCCGGGACAGGCTTGAACACTGAAGCTTTCTTT. It specifies CASSYAGTGLNTEAFF.

The chain is built from TRBV5-1 and TRBJ2-2, with TRBD2 matching over 10 bases. Germline V gene sequence: CDR1 SGHRS, CDR2 YFSETQ. J gave up 3 bases and V 7 bases, and 9 bases lay outside the gene matches. This CDR3 region has 16 residues. This CDR3 is CASGKPGLAHTGELFF. The CDR3 bases are TGCGCCAGCGGAAAACCGGGACTAGCGCACACCGGGGAGCTGTTTTTT.

The chain links TRBV19 to TRBJ2-5; D is undetermined. This CDR3 region has 13 residues. Trimming left V 3 bases short and J 5 bases short, with 10 bases between. CDR1 is LNHDA and CDR2 is SQIVND in the germline V gene (reference sequence). The CDR3 DNA reads TGTGCCAGTAGTATCGCGAGGCTGGAGACCCAGTACTTC. Translating gives CASSIARLETQYF.

The chain is built from TRBV5-4 and TRBJ2-2; 10 nucleotides line up with TRBD1. The CDR3 consists of 15 residues. Germline lookup yields CDR1 SGHNT and CDR2 YYREEE (reference sequence). J lost 1 base, V lost 3 bases, and 0 bases had no gene match. The CDR3 DNA sequence: TGTGCCAGCAGCTGGGACAGGGGGAACACCGGGGAGCTGTTTTTT. Its protein is CASSWDRGNTGELFF.

The chain combines TRBV2 with TRBJ2-1; tentatively, D is TRBD2 (5 bases). The V end was cut by 4 bases, the J end by 3 bases, with 13 bases between. The CDR3 extends over 15 amino acids. Germline CDR1 and CDR2: SNHLY and FYNNEI. The DNA for the CDR3 is TGTGCCAGCAGTGCGACTAATCAATTCTACAATGAGCAGTTCTTC. Translating gives CASSATNQFYNEQFF.

CDR3 nucleotide sequence: TGCGCCAGCAGCTTGGGTTCAGGACTGGAGACCCAGTACTTC. Its translation: CASSLGSGLETQYF. The chain joins TRBV5-1 to TRBJ2-5; D is perhaps TRBD2 (5 bases). The CDR3 runs 14 residues. Looked up from germline, CDR1 is SGHRS and CDR2 is YFSETQ. Trimming took off 0 bases at V and 5 bases at J, with 11 bases between the two ends.

This clone appeared a single time. The rearrangement joins TRBV28 to TRBJ2-7, with D perhaps matching TRBD2 (5 bases). This CDR3 is 11 amino acids long. The germline V gene encodes CDR1 MDHEN and CDR2 SYDVKM. Deletions cut 5 bases from V and 7 bases from J, with 9 bases between. CDR3 nucleotides: TGTGCCAGCAGTCAAACTAGAGAGCAGTACTTC. Its translation is CASSQTREQYF. Supplemented by reference TRBV28 and TRBJ2-7, the full variable domain reads DVKVTQSSRYLVKRTGEKVFLECVQDMDHENMFWYRQDPGLGLRLIYFSYDVKMKEKGDIPEGYSVSREKKERFSLILESASTNQTSMYLCASSQTREQYFGPGTRLTVT.

The J gene is TRBJ1-3, the V gene TRBV6-5; D unresolved. The CDR3 is 15 residues long. Germline CDR1 MNHEY, CDR2 SVGAGI. V lost 4 bases, J lost 4 bases, and 14 bases lay in between. CDR3: CASSSEREVGNTIYF. The CDR3 region has the DNA TGTGCCAGCAGTTCGGAGAGGGAGGTCGGAAACACCATATATTTT.

The chain couples TRBV7-2 to TRBJ2-5, with 11 bases matching TRBD2. The DNA end is more similar to TRBJ2-7, so the J call may be wrong. From germline, CDR1 is SGHTA and CDR2 FQGNSA. The CDR3 contains 14 residues. CDR3 residues: CASSSLAGAYEQYF. DNA of the CDR3: TGTGCCAGCAGCTCACTAGCGGGAGCCTACGAGCAGTACTTC.

The chain employs TRBV29-1 and TRBJ1-2; D remains unclear. CDR3 size: 14 residues. V lost 0 bases and J 0 bases, leaving 8 bases between the germline ends. CDR1 SQVTM and CDR2 ANQGSEA come from the germline V gene. This CDR3 is CSVEDLLANYGYTF. The CDR3 coding sequence is TGCAGCGTTGAAGATCTGCTAGCTAACTATGGCTACACCTTC.

The chain employs TRBV5-1 and TRBJ2-1, with 8 bases matching TRBD2. CDR1 is SGHRS and CDR2 is YFSETQ in the germline V gene. The CDR3 extends over 15 amino acids. The V segment lost 6 bases and the J segment 0 bases; nucleotides outside the gene matches: 5. The CDR3 loop is CASTLAGLSYNEQFF. In DNA form, the CDR3 reads TGCGCCAGCACGTTAGCGGGACTCTCCTACAATGAGCAGTTCTTC.